The source of this TCR beta chain is a study of beta chain features in type 1 diabetes. The overall study: Cell yields, age and gender were similar between patients and healthy donors. Whole-study results and caveats: A cDNA-based sequencing approach could over-represent cells with high TCR expression. Within each of all four CD4+ subsets, Type 1 diabetes patients had TCRB CDR3s that were moderately but significantly shorter.

Expressed TCRB transcripts got sequenced, as all isolated RNA was reverse transcribed. The protocol was immunoSEQ multiplex PCR, while the TCRdb copy is restricted to in-frame clones and leaves out a portion. The sample records 500,000 to 650,000 clones, roughly 12% being singletons. The V gene end was trimmed by 1 base and the J gene end by 8 bases; junction bases not matched to a gene: 7. The CDR3 extends over 15 amino acids. The germline V gene has CDR1 SGHTA and CDR2 FQGTGA. The authors took one heparinised blood draw, averaging roughly 120 mL, from each donor. The authors sorted CD4+ naive, central memory, regulatory and stem cell-like memory cells via CD45RO/CCR7/CD25/CD127/CD95/CD27. Concerning this clone: Its antigen is not known.

V usage is TRBV7-3 and J usage is TRBJ1-4; 7 nucleotides align to TRBD1. This receptor was identified in a man between 25 and 39 years old with type 1 diabetes. The sample taken for sequencing was naive CD4+ T cells from blood. The CDR3 protein is CASSLRQGLGEKLFF. For the CDR3, the DNA is TGTGCCAGCAGCTTAAGACAGGGACTGGGGGAAAAACTGTTTTTT.